What follows is one T cell receptor delta chain and its context. This clone is medium-sized (0.01 to 0.1%) in its sample. Its binding antigen is unknown. Within one base of it there is no much larger clone, and no base qualities were kept. V is shortened by 0 bases, J by 0 bases, and the region joining them spans 2 bases. The germline V gene gives CDR1 as TSWWSYY and CDR2 as QGS. The CDR3, cysteine through phenylalanine, is 13 amino acids long. Of all the DNA, just the CDR3 is kept, 39 bases in frame from base 1. This entry is derived from a study of DNA immune sequencing with unique molecular identifiers (dated by TCRdb to the early 2020s). Broadly, across the study: gammadelta T cells were enriched from buffy coats using immunomagnetic cell separation, and their genomic DNA was sequenced. An ultrasensitive DNA-based TRD repertoire sequencing method using PCR-introduced unique molecular identifiers was developed and validated in the study. To compare enriched and non-enriched samples, about 0.095 ug of enriched gammadelta T-cell DNA and about 1 ug of non-enriched PBMC DNA were sequenced. Fluorescence-activated cell sorting was used to enrich gammadelta T cells from the PBMC of roughly 11 healthy people. All donors were healthy individuals, and fewer than twelve of the donors were profiled using sorted gammadelta T cells from peripheral blood. The method was validated on synthetic reference molecules and on blood samples from healthy individuals.

What the research found in general, with its limitations: TRD repertoire diversity varied between healthy donors, with several donors highly oligoclonal where top 5 clonotypes exceeded half of productive molecules. Among clonotypes from healthy donors, the most common TRD rearrangement was TRDV2 paired with TRDJ1. Novel TRD sequences not targeted by the primers cannot be detected by the primer-based approach.

Library preparation employed multiplex PCR. A 32-plex assay, with primers for all 8 TRDV and 4 TRDJ genes spanning the CDR3, was used to amplify the genomic DNA. During about 3 cycles of barcoding PCR, a 12-nucleotide UMI was attached, and a second PCR using Illumina adapter primers followed. Libraries were purified with AMPure XP beads and quality-checked on a Fragment Analyzer with the HS NGS Fragment kit. The sequencing was run with an Illumina MiniSeq mid-output kit, including approximately 19% PhiX, and 150 cycles of paired-end reads. As for the authors' bioinformatics: MIGEC version 1.2.9 was used to process the reads, grouping reads by UMI and building error-corrected consensus sequences. Post-processing used modified VDJtools version 1.2.1 scripts and the tcR R package. TCRdb reanalyzed the public reads with the CATT caller, and identical DNA sequences were merged afterwards. The V and J calls were determined by TCRdb, not by the authors. The sample table contains roughly 2,000 delta-chain clones; only one count was recorded for more than 9.5% of them. Over 50% of the sample lies in the top ten.

The sequencing sample was made of gamma-delta T cells enriched from blood buffy coat, or unenriched PBMCs (not recorded which). The rearrangement joined TRDV1 to TRDJ1, with the D gene not confidently named. This TCR was sampled from a human donor in good health. For the CDR3, the sequence is CALGELDTDKLIF. The nucleotide sequence reads as follows: TGTGCTCTTGGGGAACTAGACACCGATAAACTCATCTTT.